These T cell receptor beta chains were read from a single sample in a study of blood T cell repertoires in COVID-19. Method: immunoSEQ multiplex PCR; TCRdb's copy keeps in-frame clones and lacks some. The profile shows over 200,000 clones, around nine tenths of them singletons. The sequenced sample consisted of PBMCs or T cells enriched from blood (not recorded which). These receptors came from a man aged 25-45 years who had recovered from COVID-19. Both conserved end residues are part of each CDR3. A D gene is named only where the DNA matches it firmly.

V	D	J	CDR3	DNA
TRBV29-1	NA	TRBJ1-2	CSVTGPYDGYTF	TGCAGCGTCACAGGGCCATATGATGGCTACACCTTC
TRBV28	NA	TRBJ1-6	CASTSSRGNSPLHF	TGTGCCAGCACCTCTTCACGAGGAAATTCACCCCTCCACTTT
TRBV29-1	TRBD1	TRBJ1-5	CSVETGGSQPQHF	TGCAGCGTTGAGACAGGGGGAAGCCAGCCCCAGCATTTT
TRBV28	TRBD1	TRBJ2-7	CASSPLTGPSYEQYF	TGTGCCAGCAGTCCCCTGACAGGGCCCTCCTACGAGCAGTACTTC
TRBV25-1	NA	TRBJ1-2	CASSDARVGYTF	TGTGCCAGCAGTGACGCCAGGGTTGGCTACACCTTC
TRBV6-5	NA	TRBJ2-2	CASSYWDTGTGELFF	TGTGCCAGCAGTTACTGGGACACCGGGACCGGGGAGCTGTTTTTT
TRBV29-1	NA	TRBJ1-1	CSVEAPRHTEAFF	TGCAGCGTTGAAGCGCCGAGGCACACTGAAGCTTTCTTT
TRBV3-1/TRBV3-2	NA	TRBJ2-5	CASSSGSPGQETQYF	TGTGCCAGCAGCTCCGGGAGCCCCGGCCAAGAGACCCAGTACTTC
TRBV5-1	NA	TRBJ2-3	CASSFGTSGSYTQYF	TGCGCCAGCAGCTTCGGGACTTCAGGATCGTATACGCAGTATTTT
TRBV11-2	TRBD1	TRBJ2-7	CASRTNPGQGPYEQYF	TGTGCCAGCAGAACAAACCCGGGACAGGGGCCCTACGAGCAGTACTTC
TRBV16	NA	TRBJ1-3	CASSQSRGGGNTIYF	TGTGCCAGCAGCCAATCAAGGGGAGGCGGAAACACCATATATTTT